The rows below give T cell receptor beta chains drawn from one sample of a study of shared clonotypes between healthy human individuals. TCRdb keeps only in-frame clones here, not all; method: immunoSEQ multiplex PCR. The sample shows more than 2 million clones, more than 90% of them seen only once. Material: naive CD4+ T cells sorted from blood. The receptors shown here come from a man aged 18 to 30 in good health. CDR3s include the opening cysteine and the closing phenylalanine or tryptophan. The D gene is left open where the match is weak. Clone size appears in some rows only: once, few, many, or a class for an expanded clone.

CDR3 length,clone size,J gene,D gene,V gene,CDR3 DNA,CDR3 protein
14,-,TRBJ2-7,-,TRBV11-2,TGTGCCAGCAGTCCGGGTGGGGCCTCCTACGAGCAGTACTTC,CASSPGGASYEQYF
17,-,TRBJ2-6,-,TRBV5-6,TGTGCCAGCAGCTTGGGGGGGCTCCACTCTGGGGCCAACGTCCTGACTTTC,CASSLGGLHSGANVLTF
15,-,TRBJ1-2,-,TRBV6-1,TGTGCCAGCAGTGAAGCGTTGGGGGCAAACTATGGCTACACCTTC,CASSEALGANYGYTF
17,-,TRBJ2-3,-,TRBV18,TGTGCCAGCTCACCACCGGCCCCCCCGACCGACACAGATACGCAGTATTTT,CASSPPAPPTDTDTQYF
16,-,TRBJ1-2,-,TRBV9,TGTGCCAGCACAATAGGGACGAGGGCGGATAACTATGGCTACACCTTC,CASTIGTRADNYGYTF
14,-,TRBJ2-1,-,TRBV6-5,TGTGCCAGCAGCGTGTTCCGTGGAAGCAATGAGCAGTTCTTC,CASSVFRGSNEQFF
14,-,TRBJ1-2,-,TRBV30,TGTGCCTGGAGTGTAGCGGGGTTTAACTATGGCTACACCTTC,CAWSVAGFNYGYTF
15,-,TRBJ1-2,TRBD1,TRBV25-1,TGTGTCAGCAGTGACCGTCCCGGGACAGGGGTCGGCTACACCTTC,CVSSDRPGTGVGYTF
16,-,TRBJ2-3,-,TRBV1,TGCACCAGCAGCCTAACGGGACTCCCGGGCACAGATACGCAGTATTTT,CTSSLTGLPGTDTQYF
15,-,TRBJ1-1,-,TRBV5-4,TGTGCCAGCAGCTTGGCGGGCAGGGCAGACACTGAAGCTTTCTTT,CASSLAGRADTEAFF
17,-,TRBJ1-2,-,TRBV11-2,TGTGCCAGCAGCTTAGCGTGGGTTGGCAGGGCTGACTATGGCTACACCTTC,CASSLAWVGRADYGYTF
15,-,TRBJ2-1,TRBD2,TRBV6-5,TGTGCCAGCAGTTACTCGGGACTAGCGAATGATGAGCAGTTCTTC,CASSYSGLANDEQFF
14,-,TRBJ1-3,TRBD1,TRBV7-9,TGTGCCAGCAGCGAAACAGGGGCCGGAAACACCATATATTTT,CASSETGAGNTIYF
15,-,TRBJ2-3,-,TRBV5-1,TGCGCCAGCAGCTTGGAGGGACAAACCAAGGATACGCAGTATTTT,CASSLEGQTKDTQYF
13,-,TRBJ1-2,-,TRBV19,TGTGCCAGTAGTATAGAAGCCCGGGAAGGCTACACCTTC,CASSIEAREGYTF
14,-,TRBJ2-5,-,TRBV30,TGTGCCTGGAAACGTGCCGGGGTCCCAGAGACCCAGTACTTC,CAWKRAGVPETQYF
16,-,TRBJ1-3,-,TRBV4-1,TGCGCCAGCAGCCAAGACCCCGGGACCTCTGGAAACACCATATATTTT,CASSQDPGTSGNTIYF
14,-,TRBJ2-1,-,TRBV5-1,TGCGCCAGCAGCCTGCGGAAGACCTACAATGAGCAGTTCTTC,CASSLRKTYNEQFF
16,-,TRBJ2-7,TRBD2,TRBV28,TGTGCCAGCAGTACGATTGGGGGGGGACGGACCTACGAGCAGTACTTC,CASSTIGGGRTYEQYF
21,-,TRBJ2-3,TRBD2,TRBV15,TGTGCCACCAGCAGAGACTTAGAGGGACTAGCGGGCCCAGGGGACACAGATACGCAGTATTTT,CATSRDLEGLAGPGDTDTQYF
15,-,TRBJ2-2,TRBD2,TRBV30,TGTGCCTGGAGTGGACTAGCGGAGAACACCGGGGAGCTGTTTTTT,CAWSGLAENTGELFF
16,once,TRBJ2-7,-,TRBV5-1,TGCGCCAGCAGCTTAGGTGGTAGCGGCTACTCCTACGAGCAGTACTTC,CASSLGGSGYSYEQYF
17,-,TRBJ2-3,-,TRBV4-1,TGCGCCAGCAGCCAAGATCTCACGCTATACTTCACAGATACGCAGTATTTT,CASSQDLTLYFTDTQYF
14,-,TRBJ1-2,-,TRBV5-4,TGTGCCAGCAGCTTGGATCGACGGGAGGGTGGCTACACCTTC,CASSLDRREGGYTF
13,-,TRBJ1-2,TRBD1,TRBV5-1,TGCGCCAGCAGCTTCGACAGGGAAGGTGGCTACACCTTC,CASSFDREGGYTF
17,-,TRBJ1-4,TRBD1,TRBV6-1,TGTGCCAGCAGTGAAGGACAGGGGGGGCCAACTAATGAAAAACTGTTTTTT,CASSEGQGGPTNEKLFF
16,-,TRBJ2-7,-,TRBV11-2,TGTGCCAGCAGCCAAACAGGGAGGGGAGGGGACTACGAGCAGTACTTC,CASSQTGRGGDYEQYF
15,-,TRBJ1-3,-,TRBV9,TGTGCCAGCAGCGTAGATCCCGGAGCTGGAAACACCATATATTTT,CASSVDPGAGNTIYF
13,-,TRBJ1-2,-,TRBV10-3,TGTGCCATCCGCGGGGAGACGAACTATGGCTACACCTTC,CAIRGETNYGYTF
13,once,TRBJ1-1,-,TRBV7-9,TGTGCCAGCAGGCCCCAGGGGAGTACTGAAGCTTTCTTT,CASRPQGSTEAFF